This T cell receptor beta chain was identified during a study of post-analysis software for immune sequencing data. General study results and limits: Compared with controls, patients had more of 4 to 6 TRBV segments, including TRBV5-6, TRBV5-1 and TRBV20-1.

cDNA libraries for TCR beta contained unique molecular identifiers. Using its own MiXCR run on the PCR reads, TCRdb lists one record per CDR3 protein. The sample records fewer than 900,000 distinct CDR3 sequences, under 60% being singletons. CDR3 size: 13 residues. Germline CDR1 is DFQATT and CDR2 is SNEGSKA (reference sequence). The ends were cut back, 5 bases at V and 4 bases at J, with 12 bases in the middle. This clonotype appeared a few times. Its antigen is not known. Specimen: blood. The chain joins TRBV20-1 to TRBJ1-5; D remains ambiguous. This TCR was sampled from a girl aged 5 to 17 with multiple sclerosis. The chain's CDR3 is CSAEGGPNQPQHF. CDR3 coding DNA: TGCAGTGCTGAAGGCGGTCCGAATCAGCCCCAGCATTTT.